The T cell receptor beta chain under discussion was sequenced for a study of Graves' ophthalmopathy and Graves' hyperthyroidism. Study-level background: Being free of ophthalmopathy for 18 months of follow-up defined stable hyperthyroidism.

As for this clonotype: What it binds is not known.

Deletions cut 0 bases from V and 3 bases from J, with 17 bases between. CDR3 length: 16 amino acids. CDR1 DFQATT and CDR2 SNEGSKA come from the germline V gene (reference sequence). Amplified TCR beta CDR3 regions were obtained using RNA transcripts as template. RT-PCR was first run with HTBI primers, then multiplex PCR in a second round. TCRdb used MiXCR to reprocess the multiplex PCR reads, holding one entry per CDR3 protein. The repertoire holds around 1,200,000 distinct CDR3 sequences, with around a third as singletons. Broader study findings: This model predicted ophthalmopathy progression (sensitivity around 71%, specificity about 73%).

The receptor's source is an adult man with Graves' hyperthyroidism. The chain links TRBV20-1 to TRBJ1-2, with D possibly TRBD1 on 6 matching bases. The sample taken for sequencing was peripheral blood or thyroid tissue (not recorded which). CDR3 loop: CSARDKSGDPDYGYTF. CDR3 bases: TGCAGTGCTAGAGATAAATCAGGGGACCCCGACTATGGCTACACCTTC.